This TCR beta chain originates from a study of T cells after somatic rescue of genetic block. TCRdb's table, derived via immunoSEQ multiplex PCR, lists solely in-frame clones and lacks some. The table records more than 9,000 clones, roughly 70% of them present only once. Trimming took off 5 bases at V and 3 bases at J, with 17 bases between the two ends. This CDR3 is built from 16 residues. CDR1 is SGHVS, CDR2 FNYEAQ, per germline. The TCR originated in a boy younger than 18. Sequenced input: peripheral blood mononuclear cells (PBMCs). The chain uses TRBV7-6 and TRBJ2-1, with D possibly matching TRBD2 (5 bases). CDR3 in amino acids: CASSTGGSEFYNEQFF. The DNA of the CDR3 is TGTGCCAGCAGCACCGGAGGTAGCGAGTTCTACAATGAGCAGTTCTTC.